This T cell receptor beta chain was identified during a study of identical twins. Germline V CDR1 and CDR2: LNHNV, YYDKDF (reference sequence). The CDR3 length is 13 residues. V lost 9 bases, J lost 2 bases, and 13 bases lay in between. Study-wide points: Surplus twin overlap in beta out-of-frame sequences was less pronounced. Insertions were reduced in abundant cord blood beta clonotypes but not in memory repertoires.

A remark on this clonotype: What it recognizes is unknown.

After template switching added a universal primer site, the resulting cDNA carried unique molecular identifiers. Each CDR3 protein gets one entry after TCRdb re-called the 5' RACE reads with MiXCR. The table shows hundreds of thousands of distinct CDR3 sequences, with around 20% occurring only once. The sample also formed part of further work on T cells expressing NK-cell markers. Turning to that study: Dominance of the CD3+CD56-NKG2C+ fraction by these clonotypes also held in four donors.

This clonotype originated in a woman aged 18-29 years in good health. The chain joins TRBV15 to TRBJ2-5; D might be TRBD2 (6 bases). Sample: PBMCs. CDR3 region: CATQWGVQETQYF. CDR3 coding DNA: TGTGCCACGCAATGGGGGGTACAAGAGACCCAGTACTTC.